One sample yielded the 2 T cell receptor beta chains listed below, sequenced in a study of shared clonotypes between healthy human individuals. Some clones are missing from TCRdb's copy, which holds only in-frame ones; the method was immunoSEQ multiplex PCR. The sample has 2.3 million or so clones, approximately 95% seen once. The sample taken for sequencing was naive CD4+ T cells from PBMCs. As to subset: CD45RA+ positively selected. These receptors came from a man between 18 and 35 years old in good health. Some clones in this sample may be carry-over from other donors' samples.

The CDR3: CASTPGLGSGEQFF. CDR3 in DNA: TGTGCCAGCACCCCGGGACTAGGGTCGGGTGAGCAGTTCTTC. The chain combines TRBV2 with TRBJ2-1; the match to TRBD2 covers 8 bases. Germline loops: CDR1 SNHLY, CDR2 FYNNEI. The CDR3 consists of 14 residues. Losses at the gene ends were 7 bases for V and 9 bases for J; bases not matched to a gene: 11.

V is TRBV4-3 and J is TRBJ2-7; 8 bases align to TRBD2. This CDR3 is 14 amino acids long. V lost 4 bases, J lost 3 bases, and 5 bases stayed unmatched. CDR1 LGHNA and CDR2 YSLEER come from the germline V gene. The CDR3 protein is CASSPVAGRYEQYF. CDR3 DNA sequence: TGCGCCAGCAGCCCAGTAGCGGGACGCTACGAGCAGTACTTC.